This note documents a single T cell receptor (beta chain) sequence. Germline V gene sequence: CDR1 LGHNA, CDR2 YSLEER. J gave up 6 bases and V 3 bases, and 6 bases lay outside the gene matches. The CDR3 consists of 15 residues. The sample is drawn from a study of blood T cell repertoires in COVID-19. About the study: Spain, Italy and the United States supplied samples that represented acute and convalescent COVID-19. From T cells, B-cell-depleted T cells, or PBMCs came the material, which was cDNA or gDNA.

In the authors' methods: Researchers report that nucleated cell counts were estimated from reference gene primer amplification. Data came from immunoSEQ multiplex PCR; TCRdb stores just in-frame clones and leaves some out. The V and J calls and the clone size are those of that table, but D and trimming were determined from the DNA. In the table there are fewer than 350,000 clones, 81% of which are singletons. The sample comprised peripheral blood. J is TRBJ1-5 and V is TRBV4-3; 9 bases map to TRBD1. The sequence was collected from an older woman with active or convalescent COVID-19. The CDR3 protein is CASSQDRGSGQPQHF. CDR3 nucleotide sequence: TGCGCCAGCAGCCAGGACAGGGGAAGCGGTCAGCCCCAGCATTTT.